This T cell receptor beta chain emerged from a study of response to subunit inactivated influenza vaccine. Study-wide results and limits: There was a suggestion from the authors that each seasonal influenza vaccination recruits few new T cells.

The ends were cut back, 1 base at V and 9 bases at J, with 10 bases in the middle. The CDR3 contains 13 residues. The germline V gene has CDR1 SGHTA and CDR2 FQGTGA. This clonotype was seen repeatedly, ten times or more. Its target is not known. MiXCR was run by TCRdb on the RT-PCR reads, yielding one entry per CDR3 protein. This sample has about 520,000 distinct CDR3 sequences, with approximately 7.7% found just once. The TCR was taken from a man aged 45 to 75 who received an inactivated influenza vaccine. The chain combines TRBV7-3 with TRBJ2-1; D ambiguous. This sample comprised PBMCs from blood, obtained about 24 months after vaccination. The CDR3 nucleotides are TGTGCCAGCAGCTTAAGTGGGAACAGTGAGCAGTTCTTC. It encodes CASSLSGNSEQFF. Together with reference TRBV7-3 and TRBJ2-1, the CDR3 gives the full variable domain: GAGVSQTPSNKVTEKGKYVELRCDPISGHTALYWYRQSLGQGPEFLIYFQGTGAADDSGLPNDRFFAVRPEGSVSTLKIQRTERGDSAVYLCASSLSGNSEQFFGPGTRLTVL.